What follows are 4 T cell receptor beta chains derived from one specimen sequenced in a study of CD8 T cells in Susac syndrome. The RNA, about 0.45 to 1 ug, was put through reverse transcription using random hexamers. TCRdb redid the calling of the immunoSEQ multiplex PCR reads with MiXCR, one entry per CDR3 protein. The repertoire holds 150,000 to 190,000 distinct CDR3 sequences, with less than 97% as singletons. The specimen sequenced was CD8+ T cells from PBMCs. These receptors came from a human donor with multiple sclerosis.

The chain uses TRBV15 and TRBJ2-7; D is ambiguous. The germline CDR1 and CDR2 sequences are LNHNV and YYDKDF (reference sequence). Trimming stripped 0 bases from V and 4 bases from J, with 7 bases between. The CDR3 totals 13 residues. The CDR3: CATSRDDLYEQYV. The CDR3 bases are TGTGCCACCAGCAGAGATGACTTGTACGAGCAGTACGTC.

The rearrangement joins TRBV29-1 to TRBJ1-2, with D maybe TRBD1 (5 bases). From germline, CDR1 is SQVTM and CDR2 ANQGSEA. V was cut by 0 bases and J by 4 bases, with 18 bases left in between. The CDR3 runs 16 residues. Here the CDR3 DNA reads TGCAGCGTTGAAGATCAGTGGGGCAGTGGTGTCTATGGCTACACCTTC. This codes for CSVEDQWGSGVYGYTF.

The J gene is TRBJ1-1, the V gene TRBV20-1; 7 bases are a match to TRBD1. The CDR3 is 16 residues long. Germline CDR1 DFQATT, CDR2 SNEGSKA (reference sequence). V dropped 6 bases and J dropped 0; count of bases not matched to a gene: 13. The CDR3 loop reads CSARTGRRVLNTEAFF. Here the CDR3 DNA reads TGCAGTGCCCGGACAGGAAGGCGGGTGTTGAACACTGAAGCTTTCTTT.

The V call is TRBV27, the J call TRBJ2-1; 11 bases map to TRBD2. The CDR3 contains 15 residues. Looked up from germline, CDR1 is MNHEY and CDR2 is SMNVEV (reference sequence). After removal of 6 bases from V and 3 bases from J, the junction contained 4 bases not matched to a gene. The CDR3 DNA reads as TGTGCCAGCAGCACCGGGACTAGCGGCTACAATGAGCAGTTCTTC. Translating gives CASSTGTSGYNEQFF.